Listed below are T cell receptor beta chains from one sample, sequenced in a study of shared clonotypes between healthy human individuals. Some clones are missing from TCRdb's copy, which holds only in-frame ones; the method was immunoSEQ multiplex PCR. The sample yields about 2.5 million clones, 85% to 95% seen once. Material: naive CD4+ T cells from PBMCs. The receptors originated from a man aged 18 to 29 in good health. Some clones in this sample may be carry-over from other donors' samples. The CDR3 runs from the conserved cysteine through the conserved F or W. The D gene is left open where the match is weak. Size values are once, few and many counts, or a class for expanded clones, and some rows have none.

J,D,V,size,DNA,CDR3
TRBJ2-2,TRBD2,TRBV19,NA,TGTGCCAGTAGTACGAGGACTAGCGGGAGACGGCGAACCGGGGAGCTGTTTTTT,CASSTRTSGRRRTGELFF
TRBJ2-1,NA,TRBV7-9,NA,TGTGCCAGCAGCTTAGCAACAGAAACCTACAATGAGCAGTTCTTC,CASSLATETYNEQFF
TRBJ1-2,TRBD1,TRBV30,NA,TGTGCCTGGAGGGGACAGGTGAATGGTGGCTACACCTTC,CAWRGQVNGGYTF
TRBJ2-3,TRBD2,TRBV11-3,NA,TGTGCCAGCAGCCTCAAGCGGGGATACTCTAGCACAGATACGCAGTATTTT,CASSLKRGYSSTDTQYF
TRBJ1-1,NA,TRBV7-6,NA,TGTGCCAGCAGCTCCTCAGGAGGGACGCCCACTGAAGCTTTCTTT,CASSSSGGTPTEAFF
TRBJ1-4,TRBD1,TRBV28,NA,TGTGCCAGTAGACAGGGGGGAGAAAAACTGTTTTTT,CASRQGGEKLFF
TRBJ2-2,TRBD1,TRBV2,NA,TGTGCCAGCCAATCTAGCGCGGGCACAGGGGGCGCGAACACCGGGGAGCTGTTTTTT,CASQSSAGTGGANTGELFF
TRBJ1-2,TRBD1,TRBV5-4,NA,TGTGCCAGCAGCCAGGGGGTTTCCTATGGCTACACCTTC,CASSQGVSYGYTF
TRBJ2-5,TRBD2,TRBV7-8,NA,TGTGCCAGCAGCCATACCGGGACTAGCGGGAGCGGGGAGACCCAGTACTTC,CASSHTGTSGSGETQYF
TRBJ2-7,TRBD2,TRBV5-1,NA,TGCGCCAGCAGTTCACTAGCGGGAGGGGGAGAGCAGTACTTC,CASSSLAGGGEQYF
TRBJ1-1,NA,TRBV9,few,TGTGCCAGCAGCGTGCACAACTTGAACACTGAAGCTTTCTTT,CASSVHNLNTEAFF
TRBJ2-7,TRBD1,TRBV11-2,NA,TGTGCCAGCACCACTGGACAGGGGGTTTTCTACGAGCAGTACTTC,CASTTGQGVFYEQYF
TRBJ2-2,TRBD1,TRBV29-1,NA,TGCAGCGCAGGGGGTCCGGGTATGGGCACCGGGGAGCTGTTTTTT,CSAGGPGMGTGELFF
TRBJ2-3,NA,TRBV4-1,NA,TGCGCCAGCAGCCAAGACAGGGGCTCTAGCACAGATACGCAGTATTTT,CASSQDRGSSTDTQYF
TRBJ2-6,NA,TRBV18,NA,TGTGCCAGCTCCCCAGGCATCCCGCAAGGGGGGGCCAACGTCCTGACTTTC,CASSPGIPQGGANVLTF
TRBJ2-6,TRBD2,TRBV28,NA,TGTGCCAGCAGACGTTCCGGGAGGAACTCTGGGGCCAACGTCCTGACTTTC,CASRRSGRNSGANVLTF
TRBJ1-4,NA,TRBV11-2,NA,TGTGCCAGCAGCTTCGCAGGGAAGGATGAAAAACTGTTTTTT,CASSFAGKDEKLFF
TRBJ1-4,TRBD1,TRBV5-1,NA,TGCGCCAGCAGCTCCACTCCGGGACAGGGGTTTAATGAAAAACTGTTTTTT,CASSSTPGQGFNEKLFF
TRBJ2-7,TRBD1,TRBV7-2,NA,TGTGCCAGCAGCTTAGCGCGGGGACAGGGTAACTACGAGCAGTACTTC,CASSLARGQGNYEQYF
TRBJ1-4,NA,TRBV19,NA,TGTGCCAGTAGTGCAAAACAGGGTTCTCCCGGAAAACTGTTTTTT,CASSAKQGSPGKLFF
TRBJ1-2,TRBD1,TRBV4-1,NA,TGCGCCAGCAGCCAAGGGCCAAGGGGGCAGCGTAACTATGGCTACACCTTC,CASSQGPRGQRNYGYTF
TRBJ2-3,NA,TRBV18,NA,TGTGCCAGCTCTTCGCAGAGTAGCACAGATACGCAGTATTTT,CASSSQSSTDTQYF
TRBJ1-5,NA,TRBV6-5,NA,TGTGCCAGCAGTTACTCTGGGGGTGGCAATCAGCCCCAGCATTTT,CASSYSGGGNQPQHF
TRBJ2-1,TRBD2,TRBV4-2,NA,TGTGCCAGCAGCCATGAGGGACTAGCGGAGTACAATGAGCAGTTCTTC,CASSHEGLAEYNEQFF
TRBJ2-3,NA,TRBV2,NA,TGTGCCAGCCTTATTGCGGATACGCAGTATTTT,CASLIADTQYF
TRBJ2-5,TRBD1,TRBV28,NA,TGTGCCAGCAGCCTACAGGGGGCGAGCGGAGAGACCCAGTACTTC,CASSLQGASGETQYF
TRBJ2-7,NA,TRBV28,NA,TGTGCCAGCAGTTCCATGCTTGGACTCCACACTCACGAGCAGTACTTC,CASSSMLGLHTHEQYF
TRBJ1-4,NA,TRBV6-1,NA,TGTGCCAGCAGTGAACGTAAACTGTTTTTT,CASSERKLFF
TRBJ2-7,NA,TRBV7-9,NA,TGTGCCAGCAGCTTAAATCAGGGGCCGCAGTACTTC,CASSLNQGPQYF
TRBJ1-1,NA,TRBV7-2,NA,TGTGCCAGCACCCCGACGGCTGCCCGGAGAACTGAAGCTTTCTTT,CASTPTAARRTEAFF
TRBJ2-7,NA,TRBV11-2,NA,TGTGCCAGCATCGGGGGACTCCAATCCAGCTACGAGCAGTACTTC,CASIGGLQSSYEQYF
TRBJ1-1,TRBD1,TRBV7-2,once,TGTGCCAGCAGCTTGTCCAGGGGGCTTGGAGACACTGAAGCTTTCTTT,CASSLSRGLGDTEAFF
TRBJ1-4,NA,TRBV5-4,NA,TGTGCCAGCAGCTTGGACGGTGGCTGGAATGAAAAACTGTTTTTT,CASSLDGGWNEKLFF
TRBJ2-7,NA,TRBV27,NA,TGTGCCACCGCCGACAATAGCTACGAGCAGTACTTC,CATADNSYEQYF
TRBJ1-5,TRBD1,TRBV7-9,few,TGTGCCAGCAGCTCGACAGGGATTAGCAATCAGCCCCAGCATTTT,CASSSTGISNQPQHF
TRBJ1-5,TRBD1,TRBV2,NA,TGTGCCAGCAGAAAGACAGGGAATCAGCCCCAGCATTTT,CASRKTGNQPQHF
TRBJ1-4,TRBD1,TRBV30,NA,TGTGCCTGGAGCGTGGGACAGGGGGCATATGAAAAACTGTTTTTT,CAWSVGQGAYEKLFF
TRBJ2-3,TRBD1,TRBV6-4,NA,TGTGCCAGCAGTTCCGGACAGGGCTGGACAGATACGCAGTATTTT,CASSSGQGWTDTQYF
TRBJ2-3,NA,TRBV2,NA,TGTGCCAGCAGTGCGGGTATTGATACGCAGTATTTT,CASSAGIDTQYF
TRBJ2-3,NA,TRBV5-6,NA,TGTGCCAGCAGCTTGGTTAGGTACACAGATACGCAGTATTTT,CASSLVRYTDTQYF
TRBJ1-2,TRBD1,TRBV28,NA,TGTGCCAGCAGTTTTCCGGGACAGGCCCAAGCTAACTATGGCTACACCTTC,CASSFPGQAQANYGYTF
TRBJ1-2,NA,TRBV2,NA,TGTGCCAGCACCAACCTTAACAGGGATAATTCCTATGGCTACACCTTC,CASTNLNRDNSYGYTF
TRBJ2-7,TRBD1,TRBV28,NA,TGTGCCAGCAGCGCAGGGGGTGGTAGTTCCTACGAGCAGTACTTC,CASSAGGGSSYEQYF
TRBJ1-1,TRBD1,TRBV5-6,NA,TGTGCCAGCAGCCTGATACCGGACAGGGAGAACACTGAAGCTTTCTTT,CASSLIPDRENTEAFF
TRBJ2-7,NA,TRBV15,NA,TGTGCCACCAGCAGAGAAGCAGGAAGCTCCTACGAGCAGTACTTC,CATSREAGSSYEQYF
TRBJ1-1,TRBD1,TRBV5-1,NA,TGCGCCAGCAGCAGGGGACAGGGGGATGAAGCTTTCTTT,CASSRGQGDEAFF
TRBJ1-2,TRBD1,TRBV7-8,NA,TGTGCCAGCAGCTCGCGAATACCAAACCGGGACAGGGGGCAAGGCTACACCTTC,CASSSRIPNRDRGQGYTF
TRBJ1-6,TRBD1,TRBV25-1,NA,TGTGCCAGCACCGACAGGGGGGGAAATTCACCCCTCCACTTT,CASTDRGGNSPLHF